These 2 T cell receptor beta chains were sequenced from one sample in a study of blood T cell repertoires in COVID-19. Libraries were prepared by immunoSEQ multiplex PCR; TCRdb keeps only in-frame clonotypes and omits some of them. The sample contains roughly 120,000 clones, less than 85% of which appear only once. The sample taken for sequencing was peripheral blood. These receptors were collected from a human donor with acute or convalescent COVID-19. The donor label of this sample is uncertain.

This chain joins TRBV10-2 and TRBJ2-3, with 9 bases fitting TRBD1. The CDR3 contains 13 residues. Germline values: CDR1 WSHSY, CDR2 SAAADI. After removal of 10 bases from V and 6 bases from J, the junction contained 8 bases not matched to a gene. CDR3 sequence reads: CATKQGARDTQYF. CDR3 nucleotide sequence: TGCGCCACCAAACAGGGGGCTCGGGATACGCAGTATTTT.

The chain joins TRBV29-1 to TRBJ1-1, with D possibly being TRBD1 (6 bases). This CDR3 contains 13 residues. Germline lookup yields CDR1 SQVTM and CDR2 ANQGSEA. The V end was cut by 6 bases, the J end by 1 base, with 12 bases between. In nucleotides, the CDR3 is TGCAGCGTCCGGGACACATGGAACACTGAAGCTTTCTTT. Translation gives CSVRDTWNTEAFF.